This T cell receptor (beta chain) was documented in a study of blood T cell repertoires in COVID-19. This study enrolled people aged about 18 to 100 from roughly 22 US geographic areas. CDR3 length equals 13 residues. Using immunoSEQ multiplex PCR, the repertoire was profiled, and TCRdb retains in-frame clones only, with some absent. The data hold fewer than 400,000 clones, with 65% to 90% observed a single time. The chain joins TRBV21-1 to TRBJ2-7; the D call TRBD1 from the table was never checked on the DNA. TRBV21-1 is classified as a pseudogene. This clonotype was sampled from a man younger than 40 who had recovered from COVID-19. The sample was PBMCs or T cells enriched from blood (not recorded which). The CDR3 protein is CASSKAHNYEQYF. The CDR3 DNA sequence: TGTGCCAGCAGCAAAGCGCACAACTACGAGCAGTACTTC.